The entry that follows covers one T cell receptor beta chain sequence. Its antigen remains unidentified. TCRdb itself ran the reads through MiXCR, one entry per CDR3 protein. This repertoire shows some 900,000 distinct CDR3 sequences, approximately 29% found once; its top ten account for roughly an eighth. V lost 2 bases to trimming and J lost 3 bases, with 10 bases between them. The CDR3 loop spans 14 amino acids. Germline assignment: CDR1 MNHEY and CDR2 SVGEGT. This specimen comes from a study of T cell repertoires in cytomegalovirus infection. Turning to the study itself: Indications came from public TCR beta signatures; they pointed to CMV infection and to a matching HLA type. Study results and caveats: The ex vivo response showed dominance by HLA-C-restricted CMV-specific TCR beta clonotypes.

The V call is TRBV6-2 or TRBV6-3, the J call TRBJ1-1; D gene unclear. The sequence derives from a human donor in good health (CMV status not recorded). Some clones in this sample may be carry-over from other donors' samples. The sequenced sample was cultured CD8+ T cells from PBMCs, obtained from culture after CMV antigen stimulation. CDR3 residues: CASSYGGLHTEAFF. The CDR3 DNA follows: TGTGCCAGCAGTTACGGTGGGCTGCACACTGAAGCTTTCTTT.